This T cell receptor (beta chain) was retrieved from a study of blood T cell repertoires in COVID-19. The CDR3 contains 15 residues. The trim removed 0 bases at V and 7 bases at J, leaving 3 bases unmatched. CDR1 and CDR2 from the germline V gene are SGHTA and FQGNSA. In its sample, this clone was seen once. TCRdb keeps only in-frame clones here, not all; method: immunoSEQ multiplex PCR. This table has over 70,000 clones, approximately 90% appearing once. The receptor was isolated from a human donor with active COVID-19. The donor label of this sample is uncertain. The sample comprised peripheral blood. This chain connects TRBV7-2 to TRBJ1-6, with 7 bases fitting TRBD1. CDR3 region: CASSLAPGGNSPLHF. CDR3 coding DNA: TGTGCCAGCAGCTTAGCGCCAGGGGGGAATTCACCCCTCCACTTT.